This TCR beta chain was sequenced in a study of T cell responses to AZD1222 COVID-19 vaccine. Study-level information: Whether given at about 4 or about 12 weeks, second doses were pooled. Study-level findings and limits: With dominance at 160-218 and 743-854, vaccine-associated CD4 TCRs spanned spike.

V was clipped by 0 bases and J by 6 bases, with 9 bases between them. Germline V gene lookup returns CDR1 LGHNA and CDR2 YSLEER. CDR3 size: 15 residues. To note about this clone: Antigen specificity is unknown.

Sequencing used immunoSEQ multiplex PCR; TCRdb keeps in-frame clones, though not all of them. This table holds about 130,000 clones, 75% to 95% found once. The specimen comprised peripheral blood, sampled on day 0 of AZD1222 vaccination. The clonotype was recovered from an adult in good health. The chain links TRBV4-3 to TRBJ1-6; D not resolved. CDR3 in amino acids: CASSQDERVNSPLHF. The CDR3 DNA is TGCGCCAGCAGCCAAGACGAACGGGTTAATTCACCCCTCCACTTT.